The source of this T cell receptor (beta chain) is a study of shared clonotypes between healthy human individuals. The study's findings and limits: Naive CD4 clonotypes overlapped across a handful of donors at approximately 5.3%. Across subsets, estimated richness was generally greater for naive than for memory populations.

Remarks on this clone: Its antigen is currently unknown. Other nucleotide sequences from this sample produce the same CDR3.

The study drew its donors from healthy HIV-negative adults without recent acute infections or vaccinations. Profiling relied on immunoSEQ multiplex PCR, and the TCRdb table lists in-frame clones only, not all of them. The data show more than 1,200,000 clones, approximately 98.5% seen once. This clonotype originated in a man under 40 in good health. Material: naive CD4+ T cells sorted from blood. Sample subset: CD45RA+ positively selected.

This CDR3 is CASSVDLGSNQPQHF. CDR3 nucleotide sequence: TGTGCCAGCAGCGTAGATTTGGGGAGCAATCAGCCCCAGCATTTT. This chain uses TRBV9 with TRBJ1-5; D call uncertain. The CDR3 is 15 amino acids. Germline V gives CDR1 SGDLS, CDR2 YYNGEE. Trimming left V 0 bases short and J 1 base short, with 8 bases between. The full variable domain, its missing parts supplied by reference TRBV9 and TRBJ1-5, is DSGVTQTPKHLITATGQRVTLRCSPRSGDLSVYWYQQSLDQGLQFLIQYYNGEERAKGNILERFSAQQFPDLHSELNLSSLELGDSALYFCASSVDLGSNQPQHFGDGTRLSIL.